Listed below are T cell receptor beta chains from one sample, sequenced in a study of CD8 T cells in Susac syndrome. TCRdb redid the calling of the immunoSEQ multiplex PCR reads with MiXCR, one entry per CDR3 protein. The sample contains around 150,000 distinct CDR3 sequences, 85% to 95% of which appear only once. Sample: CD4+ T cells from PBMCs. Every receptor here comes from a human donor with Susac syndrome. Each CDR3 is given with its conserved first and last residue. A D gene is named only where the DNA matches it firmly. Not every row has a clone size; where given, it reads once, few, many or a size class.

cdr3_nt cdr3_aa clone_size v_call d_call j_call
TGTGCCAGTTTGGGATCCGGGACAGGGGCGCGATATGGCTACACCTTC CASLGSGTGARYGYTF once TRBV19 TRBD1 TRBJ1-2
TGCAGTGCCCGTCGAGGCGGGGAGACCCAGTACTTC CSARRGGETQYF . TRBV20-1 . TRBJ2-5
TGTGCCTGGAGTGTCCCAGGGTCACGCTACGAGCAGTACTTC CAWSVPGSRYEQYF . TRBV30 . TRBJ2-7
TGTGCCAGCAGCTTGAGGCTAGAGGAGACCCAGTACTTC CASSLRLEETQYF . TRBV5-4 . TRBJ2-5
TGCGCCAGCAGCCAAGTTGATATAATTAGTTTTCAGCCCCAGCATTTT CASSQVDIISFQPQHF . TRBV4-1 . TRBJ1-5
TGCGCCAGCAGCACTTTTCCCGGGACCGACGGTCGCGAGCAGTTCTTC CASSTFPGTDGREQFF . TRBV5-1 . TRBJ2-1
TGTGCCTGGAGTGTAGATCTTAACTATGGCTACACCTTC CAWSVDLNYGYTF few TRBV30 . TRBJ1-2
TGTGCCAGCAGCCTATTGGCGGGACAGCCCCACTTT CASSLLAGQPHF . TRBV3-1 TRBD1 TRBJ1-6
TGTGCCAGCAGCGCGGGACGGCCCTTAGTCATTCAGTACTTC CASSAGRPLVIQYF . TRBV7-9 . TRBJ2-4
TGCGCCAGCAGCTCAGGGGCCCCGGGAGATCAGCCCCAGCATTTT CASSSGAPGDQPQHF once TRBV5-1 . TRBJ1-5
TGTGCCAGCAGCTTGGAGAGGGCAGATACGCAGTATTTT CASSLERADTQYF . TRBV5-4 . TRBJ2-3
TGCAGTGCTAGCGCGGACATCCGTTCGGGGGGCAATCAGCCCCAGCATTTT CSASADIRSGGNQPQHF . TRBV20-1 . TRBJ1-5
TGTGCCAGCAGTGTTGGGGCAGGGTACATGAACACTGAAGCTTTCTTT CASSVGAGYMNTEAFF . TRBV2 . TRBJ1-1
TGTGCCAGCAGTTTTCATTCGGGGGCCTACGAGCAGTACTTC CASSFHSGAYEQYF once TRBV28 . TRBJ2-7
TGTGCCAGCAGCTTGACACGACTAGCGGGGGGCTTGTACCAAGAGACCCAGTACTTC CASSLTRLAGGLYQETQYF . TRBV5-4 TRBD2 TRBJ2-5
TGTGCCAGTAGCCAGGGCAGGGGCAACGAGCAGTACTTC CASSQGRGNEQYF . TRBV19 . TRBJ2-7
TGTGCCTGGAGTCCACTAGCGGGAAAGCAGTACTTC CAWSPLAGKQYF . TRBV30 TRBD2 TRBJ2-7
TGTGCCAGCAGTGGGTACCCTCGACAGGGCAATAATTCACCCCTCCACTTT CASSGYPRQGNNSPLHF . TRBV25-1 TRBD1 TRBJ1-6
TGTGCCAGCAGTTCCCGTGTGGGTGGCTACACCTTC CASSSRVGGYTF once TRBV12-3/TRBV12-4 . TRBJ1-2
TGTGCCAGCAGTAAGACTAGCGGGGAAACAGATACGCAGTATTTT CASSKTSGETDTQYF . TRBV2 TRBD2 TRBJ2-3
TGTGCCAGCAGTCTTAGGACAGGGAGCAATGAGCAGTTCTTC CASSLRTGSNEQFF . TRBV7-2 TRBD1 TRBJ2-1
TGTGCCAGCAGCGTAGATTCCTCTAGCGGGAGTGGCAATGAGCAGTTCTTC CASSVDSSSGSGNEQFF . TRBV9 TRBD2 TRBJ2-1
TGTGCCAGCAGGAAACGGGGTCAGGGGGCGCCGGTTGGCTACACCTTC CASRKRGQGAPVGYTF . TRBV6-6 TRBD1 TRBJ1-2
TGCAGTGCGCCGGGACAGCCATCCTATGGCTACACCTTC CSAPGQPSYGYTF . TRBV20-1 TRBD1 TRBJ1-2
TGTGCCAGCTCTAGCGGGAGGCCAGAGACCCAGTACTTC CASSSGRPETQYF . TRBV5-6 TRBD2 TRBJ2-5
TGCAGTGCTAGCAGGCTAGCCAAAAACATTCAGTACTTC CSASRLAKNIQYF once TRBV20-1 . TRBJ2-4